Presented here are 10 T cell receptor beta chains from one specimen sequenced in a study of identical twins. Each CDR3 protein is one row after TCRdb ran MiXCR on the 5' RACE reads. The sample has 1.5 million to 2 million distinct CDR3 sequences, less than 40% seen once. The specimen was cord blood. The source is a newborn girl in good health.

V and J are TRBV28 and TRBJ1-5; D possibly corresponds to TRBD1 (5 bases). V lost 2 bases to trimming and J lost 4 bases, with 15 bases between them. The CDR3 runs to 16 residues. The germline V gene has CDR1 MDHEN and CDR2 SYDVKM. The CDR3 is CASSLRAGRTNQPQHF. The CDR3 DNA sequence: TGTGCCAGCAGTTTAAGGGCAGGGCGGACGAATCAGCCCCAGCATTTT.

V and J are TRBV5-1 and TRBJ2-7; D might be TRBD1 or TRBD2, each matching 5 bases. Germline CDR1 reads SGHRS; CDR2 reads YFSETQ. Trimming pared 0 bases from V and 7 bases from J, leaving 14 bases between. The CDR3 length is 14 residues. The DNA of the CDR3 is TGCGCCAGCAGCTTGGGAGGGGATTACAATGAGCAGTACTTC. Amino acid sequence: CASSLGGDYNEQYF.

The sample holds a few counts of this clonotype. The chain carries TRBV20-1 and TRBJ2-3, with D possibly TRBD1 on 5 matching bases. The V gene's germline CDR1 is DFQATT and CDR2 SNEGSKA (reference sequence). With 0 bases removed from V and 2 bases from J, the gap between germline ends came to 24 bases. This CDR3 is 19 amino acids long. The CDR3 protein is CSARDPRQPIFSTTDTQYF. The CDR3 nucleotides are TGCAGTGCTAGAGATCCTAGACAGCCCATCTTCTCCACCACAGATACGCAGTATTTT.

This clonotype has only one observation. A read error may produce the germline difference seen at one junction end. The chain joins TRBV28 to TRBJ1-6, with 8 bases matching TRBD1. This CDR3 comprises 15 residues. Germline loops: CDR1 MDHEN, CDR2 SYDVKM. CDR3 in amino acids: CASSFYDRGNSPPHF. CDR3 coding DNA: TGTGCCAGCAGTTTTTACGACAGGGGTAATTCACCCCCCCACTTT.

The chain is built from TRBV18 and TRBJ2-7, with D maybe TRBD1 (6 bases). The germline V gene encodes CDR1 KGHSH and CDR2 LQKENI. This CDR3 has 12 amino acids. V lost 6 bases and J lost 4, with 10 bases in between. Written as DNA, the CDR3 is TGTGCCAGCTCTATTGGACAGTACGAGCAGTACTTC. Amino acid sequence: CASSIGQYEQYF.

This clonotype was observed a few times. This chain joins TRBV2 and TRBJ2-7; weak D call: TRBD1 (6 bases). The ends were cut back, 7 bases at V and 2 bases at J, with 15 bases in the middle. The CDR3 extends over 14 amino acids. Per germline, CDR1 SNHLY and CDR2 FYNNEI. The CDR3 coding sequence is TGTGCCAGCACCGTGGACAGTTTAACCTACGAGCAGTACTTC. Its translation: CASTVDSLTYEQYF. Variable domain in full (rest from reference TRBV2 and TRBJ2-7): EPEVTQTPSHQVTQMGQEVILRCVPISNHLYFYWYRQILGQKVEFLVSFYNNEISEKSEIFDDQFSVERPDGSNFTLKIRSTKLEDSAMYFCASTVDSLTYEQYFGPGTRLTVT.

This clonotype has just a few counts. The V gene is TRBV3-1, the J gene TRBJ2-1; TRBD2 aligns across 8 bases. The CDR3 sequence is 16 residues long. Per germline, CDR1 LGHDT and CDR2 YNNKEL (reference sequence). The junction had 12 bases not matched to a gene; V was cut back by 4 bases and J by 7 bases. The CDR3 nucleotides read TGTGCCAGCAGCCCCGCCGTGGCGGGGGGCATGAATGAGCAGTTCTTC. The encoded protein is CASSPAVAGGMNEQFF.

The chain couples TRBV7-9 to TRBJ2-1; D is possibly TRBD1 (5 bases). The CDR3 runs 15 residues. CDR1 is SEHNR and CDR2 is FQNEAQ in the germline V gene (reference sequence). Trimming took 2 bases from V and 6 from J, leaving 14 bases between them. DNA for the CDR3: TGTGCCAGCAGCTTATTAGGGGCACGGGCCAATGAGCAGTTCTTC. This encodes CASSLLGARANEQFF.

The chain couples TRBV2 to TRBJ2-3; D call uncertain. The CDR3 covers 16 residues. V lost 1 base, J lost 5 bases, and 16 bases lay in between. Germline assignment: CDR1 SNHLY and CDR2 FYNNEI. CDR3 DNA: TGTGCCAGCAGTGAAGAACCCCCTACAAGGGAAGATACGCAGTATTTT. This sequence encodes CASSEEPPTREDTQYF.

The table lists this clonotype with a few counts. The rearrangement joins TRBV6-1 to TRBJ1-2, with no clear D. Germline CDR1 MNHNS, CDR2 SASEGT. The CDR3 consists of 14 residues. V was clipped by 4 bases and J by 0 bases, with 9 bases between them. The CDR3 DNA reads as TGTGCCAGCAGTGGTCGTGTAGCTAACTATGGCTACACCTTC. It is translated as CASSGRVANYGYTF.